The clone carrying this T cell receptor beta chain was detected a few times. Method: immunoSEQ multiplex PCR; TCRdb's copy keeps in-frame clones and lacks some. The data show fewer than 350,000 clones, more than 70% seen once. The data were obtained in a study of blood T cell repertoires in COVID-19. The V gene end was trimmed by 3 bases and the J gene end by 5 bases; junction bases not matched to a gene: 12. The CDR3 length is 16 residues. Germline lookup yields CDR1 SGHNT and CDR2 YYREEE (reference sequence). The specimen was peripheral blood. This clonotype originated in a woman aged 55-70 years with COVID-19, enrolled during active disease. This chain links TRBV5-4 with TRBJ2-7; the match to TRBD1 covers 9 bases. The DNA for the CDR3 is TGTGCCAGCAGCTCCTCTACAGGGGGCAGGATCGACGAGCAGTACTTC. Amino acid sequence: CASSSSTGGRIDEQYF.